The 23 T cell receptor beta chains listed next were all sequenced from one sample in a study of CD8+ T cells in alopecia areata. Stated treatment: oral pan-JAK inhibitor, 5-10 mg twice daily. Extracted from the samples, RNA was reverse transcribed into cDNA to serve as the sequencing template. The table came from immunoSEQ multiplex PCR; TCRdb's copy has only in-frame clones and leaves some out. This table has fewer than 250,000 clones, roughly two fifths appearing once. The source was CD4+ T cells sorted from blood, collected between weeks 30 and 35, from a patient treated with tofacitinib. The receptor set was obtained from a human donor with alopecia areata.

The rearrangement uses TRBV5-1 and TRBJ2-7; tentatively, D is TRBD1 or TRBD2 (5 bases each). The CDR3 sequence is 16 residues long. The germline CDR1 and CDR2 sequences are SGHRS and YFSETQ. V shed 4 bases and J shed 3 bases, with 20 bases lying between them. The CDR3 is CASSPVGAGASYEQYF. The CDR3 nucleotides are TGCGCCAGCAGCCCTGTTGGGGCGGGTGCGAGCTACGAGCAGTACTTC.

The CDR3: CASSVVGLAGGETQYF. CDR3 DNA: TGTGCCAGCAGCGTAGTGGGGCTAGCGGGAGGAGAGACCCAGTACTTC. The chain links TRBV9 to TRBJ2-5; 11 bases line up with TRBD2. The V segment lost 0 bases and the J segment 4 bases; nucleotides outside the gene matches: 5. This CDR3 is built from 16 residues. Germline V gene sequence: CDR1 SGDLS, CDR2 YYNGEE. Full variable domain (missing parts from reference TRBV9 and TRBJ2-5): DSGVTQTPKHLITATGQRVTLRCSPRSGDLSVYWYQQSLDQGLQFLIQYYNGEERAKGNILERFSAQQFPDLHSELNLSSLELGDSALYFCASSVVGLAGGETQYFGPGTRLLVL.

The chain couples TRBV7-2 to TRBJ1-2; weak D call: TRBD1 (6 bases). Trimming removed 3 bases at V and 5 bases at J, with 13 bases between. The CDR3 covers 14 residues. CDR1 and CDR2 from the germline V gene are SGHTA and FQGNSA. DNA for the CDR3: TGTGCCAGCAGCTTGGACAGAGGGGGTTATGGCTACACCTTC. It translates to CASSLDRGGYGYTF.

The J gene is TRBJ2-5, the V gene TRBV30; 11 bases agree with TRBD2. CDR3 length: 15 residues. V trimming: 1 base; J trimming: 5 bases; junction bases outside the gene matches: 6. Per germline, CDR1 GTSNPN and CDR2 SVGIG (reference sequence). The DNA for the CDR3 is TGTGCCTGGAGTGGTAGCGGGAGGGCTGATGAGACCCAGTACTTC. Translated: CAWSGSGRADETQYF.

This clone turned up a few times. The chain links TRBV18 to TRBJ1-1, with D possibly being TRBD1 (6 bases). In germline, CDR1 is KGHSH, CDR2 LQKENI. The ends were cut back, 5 bases at V and 0 bases at J, with 10 bases in the middle. The CDR3 is 14 amino acids. Here the CDR3 DNA reads TGTGCCAGCTCAGCACAGGGCGTGAACACTGAAGCTTTCTTT. Encoded protein: CASSAQGVNTEAFF. The full variable domain, with the rest looked up from reference TRBV18 and TRBJ1-1, is NAGVMQNPRHLVRRRGQEARLRCSPMKGHSHVYWYRQLPEEGLKFMVYLQKENIIDESGMPKERFSAEFPKEGPSILRIQQVVRGDSAAYFCASSAQGVNTEAFFGQGTRLTVV.

The J gene is TRBJ1-2, the V gene TRBV19; D remains ambiguous. The CDR3 contains 15 residues. The germline V gene encodes CDR1 LNHDA and CDR2 SQIVND (reference sequence). V was cut by 2 bases and J by 4 bases, with 14 bases left in between. As DNA, the CDR3 is TGTGCCAGTAGTATAACGAGAGGGCCCTCCTATGGCTACACCTTC. Its protein is CASSITRGPSYGYTF.

This clone was counted between two and nine times. J is TRBJ1-2 and V is TRBV6-6; no firm D call. Germline V gene sequence: CDR1 MNHNY, CDR2 SVGAGI (reference sequence). Deletions cut 0 bases from V and 6 bases from J, with 14 bases between. The CDR3 is made up of 15 amino acids. The CDR3 nucleotides read TGTGCCAGCAGTTACTCCGGTACAGCTAATAATGGCTACACCTTC. Its translation is CASSYSGTANNGYTF.

This clone was recorded a few times. The rearrangement links TRBV4-1 to TRBJ2-2; TRBD2 agrees at 7 bases. Germline trimming cut 2 bases from V and 0 bases from J; bases unmatched to any gene: 6. The CDR3 is 17 amino acids. The germline V gene encodes CDR1 MGHRA and CDR2 YSYEKL. As DNA, the CDR3 is TGCGCCAGCAGCCAAAGGTCGGCGGGAGCGAACACCGGGGAGCTGTTTTTT. This encodes CASSQRSAGANTGELFF.

This chain uses TRBV27 with TRBJ1-2; a weak D match, TRBD1 (6 bases). Germline V gene lookup returns CDR1 MNHEY and CDR2 SMNVEV (reference sequence). Between the trimmed V and J ends, which lost 5 bases and 2 bases, there was a span of 12 bases. This CDR3 is 14 amino acids long. The CDR3 region has the DNA TGTGCCAGCAGTAAACAGGGTTTAAACTATGGCTACACCTTC. Its protein product is CASSKQGLNYGYTF.

Here the CDR3 reads CASSPDQNTDTQYF. The DNA for the CDR3 is TGCGCCAGCAGCCCTGACCAGAACACAGATACGCAGTATTTT. The chain couples TRBV5-1 to TRBJ2-3; D unclear. This CDR3 has 14 residues. Trimming took off 4 bases at V and 2 bases at J, with 11 bases between the two ends. Germline values: CDR1 SGHRS, CDR2 YFSETQ. The whole variable domain, filled in from reference TRBV5-1 and TRBJ2-3, reads KAGVTQTPRYLIKTRGQQVTLSCSPISGHRSVSWYQQTPGQGLQFLFEYFSETQRNKGNFPGRFSGRQFSNSRSEMNVSTLELGDSALYLCASSPDQNTDTQYFGPGTRLTVL.

This clone has just a few counts. This chain uses TRBV2 with TRBJ1-2; D unresolved. V dropped 5 bases and J dropped 4 bases, with 5 bases sitting between them. The germline gives CDR1 SNHLY, CDR2 FYNNEI. The CDR3 runs 11 residues. The CDR3 is CASSRTYGYTF. DNA for the CDR3: TGTGCCAGCAGTAGGACCTATGGCTACACCTTC.

The genes are TRBV19 and TRBJ1-2, with D uncertain. The CDR3 sequence is 16 residues long. Germline CDR1 LNHDA, CDR2 SQIVND (reference sequence). V lost 3 bases, J lost 4 bases, and 18 bases lay in between. The CDR3 region is CASSIPLLAGSYGYTF. The CDR3 nucleotides read TGTGCCAGTAGTATCCCCCTTTTGGCAGGTAGCTATGGCTACACCTTC.

CDR3 nucleotide sequence: TGTGCCAGCAGTGAATCCGGGGGCGCAAAATCCTACGAGCAGTACTTC. Protein product: CASSESGGAKSYEQYF. The rearrangement uses TRBV25-1 and TRBJ2-7, with D perhaps matching TRBD1 or TRBD2 (6 bases each). The CDR3 is 16 residues long. Germline V gene data show CDR1 as MGHDK and CDR2 as SYGVNS. V gave up 1 base and J gave up 1 base, with 14 bases separating them.

The chain has TRBV30 and TRBJ2-3; TRBD1 might be the D (6 bases). This CDR3 region has 12 residues. CDR1 and CDR2 from the germline V gene are GTSNPN and SVGIG (reference sequence). The V end was cut by 0 bases, the J end by 8 bases, with 9 bases between. As DNA, the CDR3 is TGTGCCTGGAGTGTACAGGGCGGTACGCAGTATTTT. Translation: CAWSVQGGTQYF. Combining the CDR3 with reference TRBV30 and TRBJ2-3 gives the whole variable domain SQTIHQWPATLVQPVGSPLSLECTVEGTSNPNLYWYRQAAGRGLQLLFYSVGIGQISSEVPQNLSASRPQDRQFILSSKKLLLSDSGFYLCAWSVQGGTQYFGPGTRLTVL.

The chain is built from TRBV5-1 and TRBJ2-1, with D possibly matching TRBD2 (6 bases). CDR3 size: 17 residues. The germline gives CDR1 SGHRS, CDR2 YFSETQ. V shed 4 bases and J shed 1 base, with 18 bases lying between them. The chain's CDR3 is CASSGRGGASSYNEQFF. CDR3 DNA: TGCGCCAGCAGCGGTCGAGGCGGGGCCAGTTCCTACAATGAGCAGTTCTTC. Combining the CDR3 with reference TRBV5-1 and TRBJ2-1 gives the whole variable domain KAGVTQTPRYLIKTRGQQVTLSCSPISGHRSVSWYQQTPGQGLQFLFEYFSETQRNKGNFPGRFSGRQFSNSRSEMNVSTLELGDSALYLCASSGRGGASSYNEQFFGPGTRLTVL.

As DNA, the CDR3 is TGCAGCGTTCAAACACCCCCTGGAAACACCATATATTTT. Amino acid sequence: CSVQTPPGNTIYF. The chain joins TRBV29-1 to TRBJ1-3; D ambiguous. With 5 bases removed from V and 2 bases from J, the gap between germline ends came to 10 bases. The CDR3 sequence is 13 residues long. Germline V gene data show CDR1 as SQVTM and CDR2 as ANQGSEA.

The rearrangement links TRBV20-1 to TRBJ1-1; no clear D gene. The length of the CDR3 is 11 residues. Germline CDR1 is DFQATT and CDR2 is SNEGSKA (reference sequence). Trimming shortened V by 4 bases and J by 5 bases, and 8 bases separated the two germline ends. CDR3: CSAIRETEAFF. The CDR3 nucleotides are TGCAGTGCTATAAGGGAAACTGAAGCTTTCTTT.

This clone turned up a few times. The chain links TRBV5-4 to TRBJ2-5, with D unclear. CDR1 is SGHNT, CDR2 YYREEE, per germline (reference sequence). V lost 2 bases to trimming and J lost 1 base, with 12 bases between them. CDR3 length: 15 residues. Here the CDR3 reads CASSFGRKRQETQYF. In nucleotides, the CDR3 is TGTGCCAGCAGCTTTGGGCGTAAGCGCCAAGAGACCCAGTACTTC. Combining the CDR3 with reference TRBV5-4 and TRBJ2-5 gives the whole variable domain ETGVTQSPTHLIKTRGQQVTLRCSSQSGHNTVSWYQQALGQGPQFIFQYYREEENGRGNFPPRFSGLQFPNYSSELNVNALELDDSALYLCASSFGRKRQETQYFGPGTRLLVL.

V is TRBV6-1 and J is TRBJ1-2, with D perhaps TRBD1 (6 bases). Trimming pared 4 bases from V and 9 bases from J, leaving 18 bases between. Germline V CDR1 and CDR2: MNHNS, SASEGT. The CDR3 is made up of 14 amino acids. CDR3: CASSVTGTPDSYTF. CDR3 nucleotide sequence: TGTGCCAGCAGTGTAACAGGGACTCCGGATAGCTACACCTTC.

This chain joins TRBV18 and TRBJ2-7; D might be TRBD1 (6 bases). This CDR3 is 14 amino acids long. Deletions cut 3 bases from V and 2 bases from J, with 11 bases between. The germline CDR1 and CDR2 sequences are KGHSH and LQKENI. The CDR3 bases are TGTGCCAGCTCACCCCGGGACATCCCCTACGAGCAGTACTTC. Protein: CASSPRDIPYEQYF.

This clone was counted a few times. This rearrangement joins TRBV28 to TRBJ2-7; 8 nucleotides agree with TRBD2. With 4 bases clipped from V and 2 bases from J, the junction kept 7 bases outside the gene matches. Germline V CDR1 and CDR2: MDHEN, SYDVKM. This CDR3 comprises 15 residues. CDR3 residues: CASSSGLERPYEQYF. DNA of the CDR3: TGTGCCAGCAGTTCGGGACTAGAGCGGCCCTACGAGCAGTACTTC.

The chain links TRBV6-1 to TRBJ1-2, with D hard to call. The germline V and J ends were trimmed by 1 base and 3 bases, with 9 bases remaining between them. Germline loops: CDR1 MNHNS, CDR2 SASEGT. The CDR3 length is 14 residues. The CDR3 region has the DNA TGTGCCAGCAGTGAAGGTGATAGATACTATGGCTACACCTTC. Encoded protein: CASSEGDRYYGYTF.

The chain carries TRBV6-5 and TRBJ1-2, with D tentatively TRBD1 (5 bases). The CDR3 contains 13 residues. Trimming left V 5 bases short and J 5 bases short, with 12 bases between. The germline gives CDR1 MNHEY, CDR2 SVGAGI. The CDR3 nucleotides are TGTGCCAGCAGTCAGACCGGACATTATGGCTACACCTTC. It is translated as CASSQTGHYGYTF.